This T cell receptor (beta chain) is from a study of T cell repertoires and HLA-DP antigens. Amplification used primers for 54 TRBV and 13 TRBJ segments. The table came from immunoSEQ multiplex PCR; TCRdb's copy has only in-frame clones and leaves some out. The sample records approximately 90,000 clones, roughly nine tenths being singletons. Remarks on this clone: Its antigen is as yet unknown.

The TCR sequence derives from a man in his fifties in good health and CMV-seronegative. Sequencing used CD4+ T cells from PBMCs.

Here the CDR3 reads CASSNGQGNGYTF. The CDR3 nucleotides read TGCGCCAGCAGCAACGGACAGGGGAATGGCTACACCTTC. This chain uses TRBV5-1 with TRBJ1-2, with 9 bases that match TRBD1. CDR1 and CDR2 from the germline V gene are SGHRS and YFSETQ. The CDR3 loop spans 13 amino acids. The V and J ends lost 4 bases and 6 bases, in that order; junction bases with no gene match: 4. Full variable domain (rest looked up from reference TRBV5-1 and TRBJ1-2): KAGVTQTPRYLIKTRGQQVTLSCSPISGHRSVSWYQQTPGQGLQFLFEYFSETQRNKGNFPGRFSGRQFSNSRSEMNVSTLELGDSALYLCASSNGQGNGYTFGSGTRLTVV.